The 8 T cell receptor beta chains reported below all come from one sample, sequenced in a study of blood T cell repertoires in COVID-19. The method was immunoSEQ multiplex PCR; TCRdb's version includes in-frame clones alone and lacks a portion of them. The data hold 60,000 to 90,000 clones, with approximately 92% observed a single time. Sequenced input: peripheral blood. The source of these receptors is a woman aged 80 or over with acute or convalescent COVID-19.

This clone has only one observation. The rearrangement joins TRBV18 to TRBJ1-1; 9 bases are a match to TRBD1. Trimming cost V 3 bases and J 3 bases; bases outside gene matches: 5. This CDR3 has 15 amino acids. From germline, CDR1 is KGHSH and CDR2 LQKENI. This CDR3 is CASSPPGQGDTEAFF. The CDR3 DNA follows: TGTGCCAGCTCACCGCCGGGACAGGGAGACACTGAAGCTTTCTTT.

The rearrangement uses TRBV3-1 (or the pseudogene TRBV3-2) and TRBJ2-2; 8 bases are shared with TRBD2. Per the germline V gene, CDR1 is LGHDT and CDR2 is YNNKEL (reference sequence). The CDR3 length is 14 residues. Trimming cost V 2 bases and J 7 bases; bases outside gene matches: 3. The CDR3 here is CASSQREGIGELFF. The CDR3 DNA reads TGTGCCAGCAGCCAACGGGAGGGCATCGGGGAGCTGTTTTTT.

The rearrangement uses TRBV19 and TRBJ1-4, with unresolved D. Trimming cost V 6 bases and J 4 bases, with 15 bases left between them. CDR1 is LNHDA and CDR2 is SQIVND in the germline V gene (reference sequence). This CDR3 comprises 15 residues. The CDR3 DNA is TGTGCCAGTAGGCGCAACAGAGCCCATAATGAAAAACTGTTTTTT. Protein product: CASRRNRAHNEKLFF.

V and J are TRBV3-1 (or the pseudogene TRBV3-2) and TRBJ1-1; perhaps TRBD1 as D (6 bases). The CDR3 sequence is 14 residues long. Germline CDR1 LGHDT, CDR2 YNNKEL (reference sequence). V lost 2 bases to trimming and J lost 1 base, with 8 bases between them. The CDR3 bases are TGTGCCAGCAGCCAACAACAGGGGAACACTGAAGCTTTCTTT. It encodes CASSQQQGNTEAFF.

This clone was observed a single time. The chain joins TRBV7-8 to TRBJ1-5, with TRBD1 matching 7 bases. V lost 4 bases to trimming and J lost 2 bases; unmatched junction nucleotides: 5. CDR3 length: 15 amino acids. The V gene's germline CDR1 is SGHVS and CDR2 FQNEAQ. CDR3 amino acids: CASSWGTAGNQPQHF. CDR3 nucleotide sequence: TGTGCCAGCAGCTGGGGGACAGCAGGCAATCAGCCCCAGCATTTT.

The J gene is TRBJ2-3, the V gene TRBV7-7, with D possibly matching TRBD2 (6 bases). The germline V gene encodes CDR1 SSHAT and CDR2 FNYEAQ (reference sequence). The V and J ends lost 0 bases and 3 bases respectively, with 10 bases between them. The CDR3 totals 15 residues. In nucleotides, the CDR3 is TGTGCCAGCAGCTTAGCGCGGGGTGGGACAGATACGCAGTATTTT. Its translation: CASSLARGGTDTQYF.

The J gene is TRBJ2-7, the V gene TRBV23-1; no reliable D call. TRBV23-1 is flagged as an ORF with uncertain function. Trimming took off 0 bases at V and 2 bases at J, with 11 bases between the two ends. The CDR3 runs to 15 residues. CDR3 in amino acids: CASSQSRGPTYEQYF. The CDR3 nucleotides read TGCGCCAGCAGTCAATCTCGTGGGCCTACCTACGAGCAGTACTTC.

This chain links TRBV5-1 with TRBJ2-6; D possibly corresponds to TRBD1 (5 bases). V shed 4 bases and J shed 3 bases, with 17 bases lying between them. The germline V gene encodes CDR1 SGHRS and CDR2 YFSETQ. The CDR3 extends over 17 amino acids. CDR3 protein: CASSPLIGASGANVLTF. In DNA form, the CDR3 reads TGCGCCAGCAGCCCTCTGATAGGGGCTAGTGGGGCCAACGTCCTGACTTTC.